This T cell receptor beta chain appears in the sequencing data of a study of blood T cell repertoires in COVID-19. In the study overall: From the United States, Italy and Spain came samples of acute and convalescent COVID-19. Nucleic acid was either cDNA or gDNA, and it came from T cells, B-cell-depleted T cells, or PBMCs.

Germline assignment: CDR1 SGHAT and CDR2 FQNNGV. The CDR3 runs to 15 residues. Trimming at V came to 5 bases and at J to 7 bases, leaving 3 bases not matched to a gene. Study processing details: Amplification with reference gene primers provided the estimates of nucleated cell counts. TCRdb keeps only in-frame clones here, not all; method: immunoSEQ multiplex PCR. D and trimming come from the DNA, and the V and J calls and clone size come from that table. The sample records some 48,000 clones, around four fifths being singletons. The specimen sequenced was peripheral blood. The rearrangement joins TRBV11-2 to TRBJ2-1; 15 bases are a match to TRBD2. This receptor was identified in a human donor with acute or convalescent COVID-19. The donor label of this sample is uncertain. The CDR3 DNA reads TGTGCCAGCAGCCCTGGGACTAGCGGGAGGAATGAGCAGTTCTTC. Encoded protein: CASSPGTSGRNEQFF.